Listed below are T cell receptor beta chains from one sample, sequenced in a study of T cells after posttransplantation cyclophosphamide. Here immunoSEQ multiplex PCR was the method, and the copy in TCRdb shows in-frame clones only, minus some. The sample shows about 21,000 clones, 87% of them seen only once. The sequencing here drew on PBMCs, taken after allogeneic stem cell transplant with posttransplant cyclophosphamide. The receptors come from a female patient in her thirties or forties who received an allogeneic stem cell transplant from a related donor, was CMV-positive, and had no GVHD. Some of these T cells may belong to the graft donor. CDR3s include the opening cysteine and the closing phenylalanine or tryptophan. A D gene is named only where the DNA matches it firmly. The size of a clone is reported for some rows only, either as once, few or many, or as a class for expanded clones.

V	size	D	J	DNA	CDR3
TRBV30	.	TRBD1	TRBJ2-7	TGTGCCTGGAAGCGGACGAACAGGGGGAGCGAGCAGTACTTC	CAWKRTNRGSEQYF
TRBV28	once	TRBD1	TRBJ1-5	TGTGCCAGCAGTTTAATGCAGGGGGCCAATCAGCCCCAGCATTTT	CASSLMQGANQPQHF
TRBV28	.	TRBD1	TRBJ1-2	TGTGCCAGCAGTTTAAACAGGGGGGCTAACTATGGCTACACCTTC	CASSLNRGANYGYTF
TRBV7-9	.	TRBD2	TRBJ2-1	TGTGCCAGCGTAGCGGGAGTTAATCTTGGCAATGAGCAGTTCTTC	CASVAGVNLGNEQFF
TRBV30	.	.	TRBJ2-7	TGTGCCTGGAGTGTATCCGGGTACGAGCAGTACTTC	CAWSVSGYEQYF
TRBV10-1	.	.	TRBJ2-3	TGCGCCATGAACAGGGATACGCAGTATTTT	CAMNRDTQYF
TRBV28	.	.	TRBJ1-2	TGTGCCAGCAGTCCGCACCCGACAGTAGGTCCCTATGGCTACACCTTC	CASSPHPTVGPYGYTF
TRBV7-3	few	.	TRBJ1-1	TGTGCCAGCAGCTTAAACTGGGGGGACACTGAAGCTTTCTTT	CASSLNWGDTEAFF
TRBV7-2	.	TRBD1	TRBJ2-3	TGTGCCAGCAGCAAAGACAGGGCAACAGATACGCAGTATTTT	CASSKDRATDTQYF
TRBV7-3	.	TRBD1	TRBJ2-3	TGTGCCAGCAGCAGTGCAGGGGGACGTCTAACAGATACGCAGTATTTT	CASSSAGGRLTDTQYF
TRBV5-4	.	TRBD1	TRBJ2-7	TGTGCCAGCAGCTTGGGAGGGTGGGGACAGGGCCCCTACGAGCAGTACTTC	CASSLGGWGQGPYEQYF
TRBV7-9	.	.	TRBJ2-4	TGTGCCAGCACCCCGGGGGTGGCCTTACACAAAAACATTCAGTACTTC	CASTPGVALHKNIQYF
TRBV29-1	.	.	TRBJ1-1	TGCAGCGTTGACTGGCAGGGAAGAAGGAACACTGAAGCTTTCTTT	CSVDWQGRRNTEAFF
TRBV14	.	.	TRBJ2-2	TGTGCCAGCAGCCAAGGTCGCTGGGGCCAAAACACCGGGGAGCTGTTTTTT	CASSQGRWGQNTGELFF
TRBV28	.	.	TRBJ2-7	TGTGCCAGCGTCGACTTATACGAGCAGTACTTC	CASVDLYEQYF
TRBV5-1	.	.	TRBJ2-1	TGCGCCAGCAGCTCGAGCCGACTCGACAATGAGCAGTTCTTC	CASSSSRLDNEQFF
TRBV28	.	.	TRBJ2-1	TGTGCCAGCAAGGGGCCAGGCTCCTACAATGAGCAGTTCTTC	CASKGPGSYNEQFF
TRBV28	.	.	TRBJ2-3	TGTGCCAGCAGCCTCGCAGATACGCAGTATTTT	CASSLADTQYF
TRBV7-3	.	.	TRBJ1-3	TGTGCCAGCAGCTTAGAAGGCCAGGGGCTCGGAAACACCATATATTTT	CASSLEGQGLGNTIYF
TRBV11-2	.	.	TRBJ2-2	TGTGCCAGCAGCTCTAACAGGAACACCGGGGAGCTGTTTTTT	CASSSNRNTGELFF
TRBV5-8	.	TRBD2	TRBJ2-7	TGTGCCAGCAGTCTCCCCGCAGCGGGGAGCGCAGGCAAGCAGTACTTC	CASSLPAAGSAGKQYF
TRBV5-4	.	TRBD2	TRBJ2-1	TGTGCCAGCAGCTCTCCGGGACTAGCGGTTTATGAGCAGTTCTTC	CASSSPGLAVYEQFF
TRBV5-4	.	.	TRBJ2-7	TGTGCCAGCAGCTTGGGGACACTGAGCTCCTACGAGCAGTACTTC	CASSLGTLSSYEQYF
TRBV25-1	.	.	TRBJ2-1	TGTGCCAGCAGTGAAAGTAAGCGGCCTACGACTAGGAATGAGCAGTTCTTC	CASSESKRPTTRNEQFF
TRBV7-8	.	TRBD2	TRBJ2-7	TGTGCCAGCAGCTTAGGCGGGAGGACTTACGAGCAGTACTTC	CASSLGGRTYEQYF
TRBV27	once	TRBD2	TRBJ2-1	TGTGCCAGCAGTTCCTCCGGCACTAGCGGGAGAAAACAGTTCTTC	CASSSSGTSGRKQFF
TRBV5-1	.	TRBD2	TRBJ2-5	TGCGCCAGCAGCTCCCACACCCGACTAGCGGGAGTCCCAGAGACCCAGTACTTC	CASSSHTRLAGVPETQYF
TRBV19	.	TRBD2	TRBJ2-2	TGTGCCAGTAGTATCGTGACTAGCGCAAACACCGGGGAGCTGTTTTTT	CASSIVTSANTGELFF
TRBV6-5	.	.	TRBJ2-5	TGTGCCAGCAGTTTAAGGGGCCAGGGGGAGACCCAGTACTTC	CASSLRGQGETQYF
TRBV5-1	.	TRBD1	TRBJ2-7	TGCGCCAGCAGCTTCCGGGACAGAAACTACGAGCAGTACTTC	CASSFRDRNYEQYF
TRBV7-2	.	TRBD1	TRBJ1-2	TGTGCCAGCAGCTTAGCGCGACAGGGACTCGCCTTC	CASSLARQGLAF
TRBV6-5	.	.	TRBJ1-4	TGTGCCAGCAGTTACTCGACAGGAGGAGAAAAACTGTTTTTT	CASSYSTGGEKLFF
TRBV28	.	TRBD1	TRBJ2-5	TGTGCCAGCAGGGGACAGGAGACCCAAGAGACCCAGTACTTC	CASRGQETQETQYF
TRBV18	.	.	TRBJ2-1	TGTGCCAGCTCACCCTTCGACAGAGCCGGGGGTGAGCAGTTCTTC	CASSPFDRAGGEQFF
TRBV19	.	TRBD1	TRBJ1-1	TGTGCCAGTAGTATAGACGGGACAGGGGGATTGGGCACTGAAGCTTTCTTT	CASSIDGTGGLGTEAFF
TRBV5-4	.	TRBD1	TRBJ1-2	TGTGCCAGCAGCTTGAAGGGACAGGGGTATGGCTACACCTTC	CASSLKGQGYGYTF
TRBV27	.	.	TRBJ2-7	TGTGCCAGCAGTACCCCGAGGGGGTTAGGCGCCTACGAGCAGTACTTC	CASSTPRGLGAYEQYF
TRBV5-5	.	TRBD2	TRBJ2-1	TGTGCCAGCAGCCAGGGACTAGCGGCCTACAATGAGCAGTTCTTC	CASSQGLAAYNEQFF
TRBV29-1	.	.	TRBJ2-5	TGCAGCGTTGCACAGAAACAAGAGACCCAGTACTTC	CSVAQKQETQYF
TRBV30	.	TRBD2	TRBJ2-7	TGTGCCTGGACTAGCGGGAGCCACGAGCAGTACTTC	CAWTSGSHEQYF
TRBV5-1	.	TRBD2	TRBJ2-3	TGCGCCAGCAGCTTCCAGCGGGAGAGCTGGGCAGATACGCAGTATTTT	CASSFQRESWADTQYF
TRBV7-8	.	TRBD1	TRBJ1-1	TGTGCCAGCAGCAGACGACAGGGTTACGGCACTGAAGCTTTCTTT	CASSRRQGYGTEAFF
TRBV14	.	.	TRBJ1-2	TGTGCCAGCAGCCAAGGGGGGGGCTATGGCTACACCTTC	CASSQGGGYGYTF
TRBV6-1	.	.	TRBJ2-7	TGTGCCAGCAGTACGCCGACAGGAGCCTACGAGCAGTACTTC	CASSTPTGAYEQYF
TRBV19	.	.	TRBJ1-4	TGTGCCAGTAGTAGACGGACAGATGCAACTAATGAAAAACTGTTTTTT	CASSRRTDATNEKLFF
TRBV7-9	once	TRBD2	TRBJ2-7	TGTGCCAGCAGCTCGGGACTAGCGGGAGTGAACGAGCAGTACTTC	CASSSGLAGVNEQYF
TRBV6-5	.	TRBD1	TRBJ1-1	TGTGCCAGCAGGCTCAGGGGGCTGGGGAACACTGAAGCTTTCTTT	CASRLRGLGNTEAFF
TRBV21-1	few	.	TRBJ2-7	TGTGCCAGCAGCACCTACCTGGGACTCGGAGTGTACGAGCAGTACTTC	CASSTYLGLGVYEQYF
TRBV27	few	TRBD1	TRBJ1-2	TGTGCCAGCAGTTCACGGACAGGGGATAACTATGGCTACACCTTC	CASSSRTGDNYGYTF
TRBV28	.	.	TRBJ2-7	TGTGCCAGCAGTTCTTGGACTTACGAGCAGTACTTC	CASSSWTYEQYF
TRBV2	.	TRBD1	TRBJ2-3	TGTGCCAGCAGTTTGACAGGGCTCACAGATACGCAGTATTTT	CASSLTGLTDTQYF
TRBV7-9	.	.	TRBJ1-4	TGTGCCAGCAGCTTAGCGTCCTCCGCAACTAATGAAAAACTGTTTTTT	CASSLASSATNEKLFF
TRBV9	.	TRBD2	TRBJ2-1	TGTGCCAGCAGCGTAGGTTCTAGCGGGAGTAATGAGCAGTTCTTC	CASSVGSSGSNEQFF